This is a list of T cell receptor beta chains from one sample in a study of blood T cell repertoires in COVID-19. Some clones are missing from TCRdb's copy, which holds only in-frame ones; the method was immunoSEQ multiplex PCR. Here the sample spans around 170,000 clones, around four fifths being singletons. Sequencing input: peripheral blood. The receptors here all came from a man aged 25-40 years with active or convalescent COVID-19. Both conserved end residues are trimmed from each CDR3.

14 TRBV2 ASSELGRGSYNEQF
17 TRBV4-1 ASSQDVSGGGGPYTEAF
15 TRBV7-8 ASSSDEASMNTGELF
10 TRBV6-5 ASIDRSGGYT
12 TRBV13 ASSRQGRGTEAF
14 TRBV5-8 ASSLSGTGDIDEQF
14 TRBV5-8 ASSRTGASYNSPLH
11 TRBV19 ASSPTTPGRPF
13 TRBV10-3 AISPGQDSNQPQH
10 TRBV7-9 ASSPGYGELF
13 TRBV19 ASSIRGDSNQPQH
12 TRBV5-1 ASRPGTGGTEQF
16 TRBV6-6 ASSPRPSGPSSYNEQF
13 TRBV29-1 SVEDGGPMNTEAF
14 TRBV10-3 AISESEGTGWIEQY
15 TRBV7-6 ASSLSLTGAHNQPQH
12 TRBV19 ASSSLAGAYEQY
12 TRBV27 ASSFDRVNEKLF
14 TRBV6-2/TRBV6-3 ASSYPLTGVSTEAF
14 TRBV19 ASSILSRGPNQPQH
12 TRBV18 ASSRDRGTGELF
11 TRBV2 ASRRGENYGYT
15 TRBV9 ASSVGEVYGSGNTIY
13 TRBV27 ASSLQGGLQETQY
13 TRBV28 ASSPTGDRNQPQH
14 TRBV9 ASSIDHPWAGGELF
13 TRBV7-2 ASSLTSGSFGEQF
11 TRBV28 ATRGQGADTQY
16 TRBV18 ASSPPFSGGASTDTQY
9 TRBV7-9 ASSTGNTIY
13 TRBV5-6 ASSLDGSSNQPQH
13 TRBV11-2 ASRRDRGPSGELF
13 TRBV7-2 ASSLGGLYNQPQH
11 TRBV2 ASTGQSGAEAF
13 TRBV7-2 ASSLATGYTDTQY
15 TRBV7-6 ASSLLEGQGPGGTQY
15 TRBV11-3 ASSSGTSGGGTDTQY
12 TRBV19 ASTPGYDNSPLH
12 TRBV19 ASSMREGNQPQH
11 TRBV10-2 ASARDRNTEAF
14 TRBV27 ASSFIQGGMNTEAF
16 TRBV6-4 ASSRLAGGLMAKNIQY
11 TRBV19 ASKASGLYEQY
12 TRBV5-1 ASSLQGGRHGYT
13 TRBV6-1 ASSEGADSNQPQH